The entry below describes one T cell receptor beta chain. Its antigen has not been determined. Within one base of it there is no much larger clone, and no base qualities were kept. For each enrolled patient, mismatch repair deficiency was established using either polymerase chain reaction or immunohistochemistry. A few patients who responded to pembrolizumab therapy underwent TCR sequencing. In the phase II trial, pembrolizumab PD-1 blockade was tested prospectively in advanced mismatch repair-deficient cancers, no matter which tissue of origin the cancers came from. Peripheral blood T cell samples were collected serially, before PD-1 blockade began and at several time points afterward. Blood sampling times were expressed in weeks after the first pembrolizumab dose. The data are from a study of PD-1 blockade in mismatch repair-deficient tumors (dated by TCRdb to 2016 to 2017). As for the study more broadly: Between late 2013 and September 2016, the trial enrolled about 93 consecutive patients with approximately 13 mismatch repair-deficient cancer types, every one of whom had been previously treated and was progressing. Tumor-associated T cell clones were tracked in the peripheral blood of patients responding to PD-1 blockade by deep sequencing of TCR CDR3 regions.

Broader findings and caveats from the paper: Clones residing in the tumor, which were often undetectable in blood before treatment, expanded quickly after pembrolizumab and then contracted, generally before radiologic responses.

Library generation was performed with the immunoSEQ multiplex PCR assay. TCRdb stores this immuneACCESS table with in-frame sequences only. Part of the clones is absent; in the studies checked, under half of the shortfall reflects unresolved V genes, and no reason is known for the rest. For this sample there are approximately 100,000 clones; about 79% appear just once. The top ten clones comprise approximately 6.7% of the sample. The input for sequencing was peripheral blood, taken less than 37 weeks after starting pembrolizumab. The TCR originated in an adult with mismatch repair-deficient cancer.

The sequence in DNA is TGCAGCGTTGAAGGGTCTAGCGGGAGCATCGAGCAGTACTTC. This yields the protein CSVEGSSGSIEQYF. The chain joins TRBV29-1 to TRBJ2-7, with 10 bases matching TRBD2. In the germline V gene, CDR1 corresponds to SQVTM and CDR2 to ANQGSEA. The CDR3 has 14 amino acids, counting the end cysteine and phenylalanine. The kept DNA is CDR3 alone, 42 bases in frame from the first base. Trimming accounts for 1 base at V and 6 bases at J, while the number of junction bases matched to no gene is 6.